This T cell receptor beta chain originates from a study of OX40 agonist ivuxolimab in advanced cancers. Overall study: Partial responses were recorded for three patients, including one with hepatocellular carcinoma and two with cutaneous melanoma.

General study points: Expanded peripheral T-cell antigen specificity went undetermined.

This clone is labeled as medium-sized (0.01 to 0.1%). Its antigen is currently unknown. Germline CDR1 is MNHEY and CDR2 is SMNVEV (reference sequence). The CDR3 runs to 14 residues. Trimming removed 5 bases from V and 7 bases from J; junction bases left unmatched: 5. Repertoires were generated with immunoSEQ multiplex PCR, while TCRdb's copy carries only in-frame clones and drops some. This sample yields roughly 75,000 clones, of which approximately 93% are seen a single time; 5.5% to 7% belongs to the top ten. The chain recombines TRBV27 with TRBJ1-2; 12 bases agree with TRBD1. The sequence was collected from an adult with an advanced solid tumor such as melanoma, head and neck, liver or kidney cancer. Sequencing used CD4+ or CD8+ T cells sorted from blood, obtained in a trial of the OX40 agonist ivuxolimab. Written as DNA, the CDR3 is TGTGCCAGCAGTCCGGGACAGGGGGCTGGTGGCTACACCTTC. Protein product: CASSPGQGAGGYTF.